This T cell receptor (beta chain) was captured by sequencing in a study of blood T cell repertoires in COVID-19. Germline V CDR1 and CDR2: SGHRS, YFSETQ. V shed 4 bases and J 4 bases; nucleotides not matched to a gene: 11. This CDR3 contains 16 residues. The data were produced by immunoSEQ multiplex PCR, yet TCRdb's version contains in-frame clones alone and is incomplete. The sample includes 300,000 to 400,000 clones, more than 75% of them seen just once. The gene calls are TRBV5-1 and TRBJ2-5, with 9 bases aligning to TRBD2. The TCR originated in a woman aged 18-30 years who had recovered from COVID-19. The sample was peripheral blood. As DNA, the CDR3 is TGCGCCAGCAGCCCGGGAGCGGGAGGTAGAACAGAGACCCAGTACTTC. Translation: CASSPGAGGRTETQYF.